The 5 T cell receptor beta chains presented below share a single source sample, sequenced in a study of graft-versus-host responses after intestinal transplantation. Method: immunoSEQ multiplex PCR; TCRdb's copy keeps in-frame clones and lacks some. The table shows about 88,000 clones, with about 91% occurring only once. No antigen has been identified for these receptors. Sequenced here: unstimulated CD4+ T cells sorted from spleen or lymph node cells, sampled before transplant. Every receptor here comes from a human donor who was the organ donor for an intestinal transplant.

This sequence joins TRBV6-1 and TRBJ2-7; D gene ambiguous. V shed 5 bases and J shed 4 bases, with 9 bases lying between them. Germline CDR1 MNHNS, CDR2 SASEGT. This CDR3 region has 12 residues. Here the CDR3 reads CASSRHTYEQYF. The DNA of the CDR3 is TGTGCCAGCAGTCGTCATACTTACGAGCAGTACTTC.

The count of this clone is one. The chain recombines TRBV6-5 with TRBJ2-7; D gene unclear. V was trimmed by 1 base and J by 0 bases, leaving 7 bases between them. The V gene's germline CDR1 is MNHEY and CDR2 SVGAGI. This CDR3 is 14 amino acids long. The CDR3 DNA reads TGTGCCAGCAGTTACTTGACGGGCTCCTACGAGCAGTACTTC. Its translation: CASSYLTGSYEQYF.

This chain uses TRBV27 with TRBJ2-7; 8 nucleotides agree with TRBD1. Germline assignment: CDR1 MNHEY and CDR2 SMNVEV (reference sequence). The CDR3 runs to 14 residues. The trim removed 5 bases at V and 6 bases at J, leaving 9 bases unmatched. CDR3 protein: CASSTRQGKSEQYF. The CDR3 nucleotides are TGTGCCAGCAGTACCCGACAGGGGAAGAGCGAGCAGTACTTC.

V gene TRBV6-5 combines with J gene TRBJ2-1, with 12 bases identical to TRBD2. Losses at the gene ends were 6 bases for V and 5 bases for J; bases not matched to a gene: 5. The CDR3 covers 15 residues. Germline CDR1 MNHEY, CDR2 SVGAGI. The DNA of the CDR3 is TGTGCCAGCAGACTAGCGGGAGGACCTAACAATGAGCAGTTCTTC. Translation: CASRLAGGPNNEQFF.

V usage is TRBV7-9 and J usage is TRBJ1-1, with a tentative D call TRBD1 (6 bases). The CDR3 has 15 residues. Germline V gives CDR1 SEHNR, CDR2 FQNEAQ (reference sequence). Trimming cost V 3 bases and J 0 bases, with 11 bases left between them. CDR3 DNA: TGTGCCAGCAGCTTGACAGGCGTAATGAACACTGAAGCTTTCTTT. It is translated as CASSLTGVMNTEAFF.